The entry that follows covers one TCR beta chain sequence. A few counts support this clonotype. Its antigen specificity is not known. A much bigger clone sits one base away, suggesting this may be a read error. The hyperthyroidism patients were 18 to 65 years old and newly diagnosed, with a disease duration of less than 2 months. Patients with other autoimmune diseases, uncontrolled infections, pregnancy or lactation were excluded. Diagnosis was based on clinical symptoms, serum thyroxine, TRAb, thyroid ultrasound and orbital computed tomography. Trizol reagent was used to extract the total RNA, and its quality was then checked on an Agilent 2100 Bioanalyzer. For repertoire sequencing, TCR beta CDR3 regions were amplified from RNA transcripts. The first round of RT-PCR was done with HTBI primers and the Qiagen OneStep RT-PCR kit, and was followed by a second round of multiplex PCR, then size selection and purification. Libraries were sequenced on an Illumina HiSeq2000 using paired-end 100 bp reads. The paper's data handling went like this. SOAPnuke was used to process the reads, removing any read that contained adapters or uncalled bases, had a mean Phred below 15, or lacked an exact match to the constant primer or identifier. COPE v1.2.5 was used to merge the high-quality paired reads. Each unique nucleotide sequence was treated as a clonotype, and MiTCR v1.1 was used to align the clonotypes to the IMGT TRB V, D and J references. The analysis was limited to V-J combinations with a frequency above 0.0001, which together covered around 99% of the repertoires. For each V-J combination, a TCR clonal expansion and chaos score was defined as F50 clonal expansion divided by the chaos observed in the TCRdist matrix. Welch's t-statistics and random forest were used to reduce the features to 10 to 15 V-J combinations, which were then used as input to a naive Bayes classifier. Thyroid-blood repertoire similarity was quantified with the Morisita-Horn index. TCRdb's own reprocessing of the public reads used fastp at Q25 and MiXCR and kept productive beta chains. Records with the same CDR3 protein are collapsed into one entry carrying the most frequent genes and DNA. In this record, the V and J calls reflect TCRdb's handling and not the investigators' own analysis. This sample is represented by around 1.1 million distinct CDR3 sequences; about 38% of them were singletons. The ten largest clones add up to 11% of the sample.

This specimen belongs to a study of Graves' ophthalmopathy and Graves' hyperthyroidism (dated by TCRdb to 2016 to 2019). Study-wide context: A patient counted as having stable hyperthyroidism if there was no progression to ophthalmopathy within 18 months of follow-up. The study used TCR beta repertoire signatures to distinguish Graves' ophthalmopathy from Graves' hyperthyroidism and to predict progression to ophthalmopathy. In total, 135 blood samples were TCR-sequenced: 43 ophthalmopathy, about 75 hyperthyroidism and approximately 17 hyperthyroidism-to-ophthalmopathy patients. A discovery set of about 99 patients (43 ophthalmopathy, around 57 stable hyperthyroidism) was enrolled to explore V-J signatures distinguishing ophthalmopathy from hyperthyroidism. An independent validation cohort was composed of some 19 hyperthyroidism patients and roughly 16 patients who later progressed from hyperthyroidism to ophthalmopathy. In over five hyperthyroidism patients, the T-cell repertoires found in thyroid tissue were compared with those found in blood. Following sampling, methimazole starting at 30 mg daily was administered to hyperthyroidism patients, and high-dose intravenous methylprednisolone was administered to ophthalmopathy patients. Overall study outcomes, separate from this receptor: Most expanded thyroid clonotypes with a frequency above 0.001 also appeared in blood, which suggests that blood repertoires may reflect the immune response in the thyroid. In validation, the model predicted ophthalmopathy progression with about 70% sensitivity and roughly 78% specificity; some twelve predicted patients were CT-confirmed with GO in a median of around 6 months. Ophthalmopathy was separated from stable hyperthyroidism by the 13-signature model with 87.88% sensitivity and less than 82% specificity in cross-validation and with 80%/75% in the test set. Sample size was not predetermined statistically, and investigators were not blinded to group allocation.

The CDR3 spans 14 residues, from the cysteine through the phenylalanine. Solely the CDR3 DNA is kept, with 42 bases framed from the first base. V ends up 5 bases short and J 2 bases short, with an unmatched junction base count of 5. According to the germline V gene, CDR1 reads SGHTA and CDR2 reads FQGNSA. The sequence links TRBV7-2 to TRBJ2-7; the central 8 bases match TRBD1. The specimen sequenced was peripheral blood or thyroid tissue (not recorded which). The receptor was derived from an adult man with Graves' hyperthyroidism. The DNA reads as follows: TGTGCCAGCAGCCGGGACAGGACAACCTACGAGCAGTACTTC. It encodes CASSRDRTTYEQYF.